These T cell receptor beta chains were read from a single sample in a study of cytomegalovirus exposure and HLA in healthy donors. The method was immunoSEQ multiplex PCR; TCRdb's version includes in-frame clones alone and lacks a portion of them. The data hold about 130,000 clones, with approximately 72% observed a single time. Material: PBMCs. The receptors here all came from a human donor in good health. CDR3s include the opening cysteine and the closing phenylalanine or tryptophan. The order of the fields is clone size, V gene, J gene, D gene, CDR3 protein, CDR3 DNA. D genes are given only for firm matches. A row's size may be missing; if present it is once, few, many or a size class.

NA	TRBV18	TRBJ2-7	NA	CASSPHDYEQYF	TGTGCCAGCTCACCCCACGACTACGAGCAGTACTTC
NA	TRBV5-1	TRBJ2-7	NA	CASTRTGISEQYF	TGCGCCAGCACCCGCACAGGGATCAGCGAGCAGTACTTC
NA	TRBV5-1	TRBJ1-1	NA	CASFDPGVNTEAFF	TGCGCCAGCTTTGATCCAGGGGTAAACACTGAAGCTTTCTTT
NA	TRBV5-1	TRBJ2-1	TRBD2	CASSPQTSGPYNEQFF	TGCGCCAGCAGCCCCCAGACTAGCGGCCCCTACAATGAGCAGTTCTTC
NA	TRBV6-1	TRBJ1-1	TRBD1	CASSEIAGGGMNTEAFF	TGTGCCAGCAGTGAAATAGCAGGGGGCGGAATGAACACTGAAGCTTTCTTT
NA	TRBV29-1	TRBJ1-2	TRBD1	CSVEGLGTGINYGYTF	TGCAGCGTTGAAGGCCTGGGGACAGGGATCAACTATGGCTACACCTTC
NA	TRBV4-1	TRBJ2-7	TRBD2	CASSQGGGKSYEQYF	TGCGCCAGCAGCCAAGGCGGGGGAAAAAGCTACGAGCAGTACTTC
NA	TRBV5-4	TRBJ2-7	TRBD1	CASSFPGTDSYEQYF	TGTGCCAGCAGCTTCCCCGGGACAGACTCCTACGAGCAGTACTTC
NA	TRBV14	TRBJ2-7	NA	CASSQYYEQYF	TGTGCCAGCAGCCAGTACTACGAGCAGTACTTC
NA	TRBV23-1	TRBJ1-2	NA	CASSQSWGGSNYGYTF	TGCGCCAGCAGTCAATCGTGGGGGGGGTCTAACTATGGCTACACCTTC
NA	TRBV4-3	TRBJ1-1	NA	CASSQDPFTEAFF	TGCGCCAGCAGCCAAGATCCTTTCACTGAAGCTTTCTTT
NA	TRBV7-9	TRBJ2-7	NA	CASSPQYYEQYF	TGTGCCAGCAGCCCCCAGTACTACGAGCAGTACTTC
NA	TRBV9	TRBJ1-3	TRBD1	CASSRQGPSGNTIYF	TGTGCCAGCAGTAGACAGGGGCCCTCTGGAAACACCATATATTTT
NA	TRBV13	TRBJ1-1	NA	CASSPQMNTEAFF	TGTGCCAGCAGCCCTCAGATGAACACTGAAGCTTTCTTT
NA	TRBV14	TRBJ2-3	NA	CASSQGFASTQYF	TGTGCCAGCAGCCAAGGGTTCGCCAGTACGCAGTATTTT
NA	TRBV5-1	TRBJ2-3	TRBD2	CASSLEVAGGPADTQYF	TGCGCCAGCAGCTTGGAGGTGGCGGGAGGGCCGGCAGATACGCAGTATTTT
NA	TRBV6-1	TRBJ1-2	TRBD1	CASSEEDRVYGGYTF	TGTGCCAGCAGTGAGGAGGACAGGGTGTACGGTGGCTACACCTTC
NA	TRBV6-5	TRBJ2-7	TRBD1	CASSEQGAGHEQYF	TGTGCCAGCAGTGAACAGGGGGCTGGGCACGAGCAGTACTTC
few	TRBV30	TRBJ1-5	TRBD1	CAWRQGAGANQPQHF	TGTGCCTGGAGACAGGGGGCTGGGGCCAATCAGCCCCAGCATTTT
NA	TRBV2	TRBJ1-5	NA	CASSETQGYNQPQHF	TGTGCCAGCAGTGAGACACAGGGATACAATCAGCCCCAGCATTTT
NA	TRBV5-1	TRBJ1-2	NA	CASSSLTGANYGYTF	TGCGCCAGCAGCTCCTTGACAGGAGCTAACTATGGCTACACCTTC
NA	TRBV10-3	TRBJ2-1	TRBD2	CAISDTLAGGHNEQFF	TGTGCCATCAGTGACACACTAGCGGGGGGCCACAATGAGCAGTTCTTC
NA	TRBV4-2	TRBJ2-5	TRBD2	CASSQGTSGEQGTQYF	TGTGCCAGCAGCCAAGGGACTAGCGGGGAACAAGGGACCCAGTACTTC
NA	TRBV7-8	TRBJ2-7	NA	CASSPRQYDEQYF	TGTGCCAGCAGCCCACGACAGTATGACGAGCAGTACTTC
NA	TRBV7-2	TRBJ1-2	TRBD1	CASSPTGAPHYGYTF	TGTGCCAGCAGCCCCACAGGGGCCCCACACTATGGCTACACCTTC
NA	TRBV19	TRBJ1-3	TRBD1	CASSFTGGGSGNTIYF	TGTGCCAGTAGTTTTACAGGGGGAGGCTCTGGAAACACCATATATTTT
NA	TRBV2	TRBJ2-7	NA	CASRRDSYEQYF	TGTGCCAGCAGAAGAGACAGCTACGAGCAGTACTTC
NA	TRBV10-3	TRBJ2-1	TRBD2	CAISRTGTSGGSSYNEQFF	TGTGCCATCAGTAGAACCGGGACTAGCGGGGGGAGCTCCTACAATGAGCAGTTCTTC
NA	TRBV2	TRBJ2-2	NA	CASAEGGRLTGELFF	TGTGCCAGCGCAGAGGGGGGGCGGTTGACCGGGGAGCTGTTTTTT
NA	TRBV11-2	TRBJ2-6	TRBD2	CASSVDGGSGANVLTF	TGTGCCAGCAGCGTGGACGGGGGGTCTGGGGCCAACGTCCTGACTTTC
NA	TRBV2	TRBJ2-1	TRBD1	CASNRDRVVNEQFF	TGTGCCAGCAACCGGGACAGGGTGGTCAATGAGCAGTTCTTC
NA	TRBV20-1	TRBJ1-1	NA	CSARGDTYAFF	TGCAGTGCTAGAGGGGACACCTATGCTTTCTTT
NA	TRBV6-5	TRBJ2-1	NA	CASSRGTTSYNEQFF	TGTGCCAGCAGCCGCGGGACCACTTCCTACAATGAGCAGTTCTTC
NA	TRBV19	TRBJ2-5	TRBD1	CASSNPTGGQETQYF	TGTGCCAGTAGTAACCCGACAGGGGGACAGGAGACCCAGTACTTC
few	TRBV27	TRBJ1-2	TRBD1	CASSTRTGGNYGYTF	TGTGCCAGCAGTACTAGGACAGGGGGAAACTATGGCTACACCTTC
few	TRBV10-3	TRBJ1-5	TRBD1	CAISESRAGGQPQHF	TGTGCCATCAGTGAGTCGAGGGCAGGGGGCCAGCCCCAGCATTTT
NA	TRBV27	TRBJ2-7	TRBD2	CASSLGGRAGEQYF	TGTGCCAGCAGTTTAGGGGGGAGGGCGGGCGAGCAGTACTTC
NA	TRBV6-1	TRBJ1-2	TRBD1	CAGQGRNYGYTF	TGTGCCGGACAGGGACGGAACTATGGCTACACCTTC
NA	TRBV7-9	TRBJ1-1	TRBD1	CASSLNSGGTEAFF	TGTGCCAGCAGCTTAAATTCAGGGGGCACTGAAGCTTTCTTT
once	TRBV6-6	TRBJ2-7	NA	CASSYSLSEQYF	TGTGCCAGCAGTTACTCTCTAAGCGAGCAGTACTTC
NA	TRBV7-9	TRBJ1-5	NA	CASSLGRGSQHF	TGTGCCAGCAGCTTAGGTCGGGGATCCCAGCATTTT
once	TRBV14	TRBJ2-5	TRBD2	CASSAGVGETQYF	TGTGCCAGCAGCGCGGGGGTCGGGGAGACCCAGTACTTC
few	TRBV5-5	TRBJ2-7	TRBD1	CASSFGDRDYEQYF	TGTGCCAGCAGCTTCGGGGACAGGGACTACGAGCAGTACTTC
NA	TRBV2	TRBJ1-2	TRBD1	CASSEAGQAYYGYTF	TGTGCCAGCAGTGAAGCCGGACAGGCGTATTATGGCTACACCTTC